The next 7 T cell receptor beta chains were all read from a single sample in a study of blood T cell repertoires in COVID-19. TCRdb keeps only in-frame clones here, not all; method: immunoSEQ multiplex PCR. Here the sample spans about 40,000 clones, about 85% being singletons. The sequencing sample was made of peripheral blood. These receptors all stem from a human donor in a cohort sampled during active COVID-19.

This chain joins TRBV1 and TRBJ2-5; whether TRBD2, the table's D call, matches the DNA was not checked. TRBV1 is designated a pseudogene. This CDR3 comprises 15 residues. This chain's CDR3 is CTSSQLAGGQETQYF. DNA of the CDR3: TGCACCAGCAGCCAACTAGCGGGGGGGCAAGAGACCCAGTACTTC.

V gene TRBV18 combines with J gene TRBJ2-3; 7 bases are shared with TRBD1. The CDR3 runs 15 residues. Germline CDR1 and CDR2: KGHSH and LQKENI. Unmatched junction bases numbered 7, after V lost 5 bases and J lost 2 bases. CDR3 in amino acids: CASSTTQGFTDTQYF. The CDR3 region has the DNA TGTGCCAGCTCAACCACACAGGGGTTCACAGATACGCAGTATTTT.

The chain uses TRBV4-2 and TRBJ2-7, with 9 positions matching TRBD2. In germline, CDR1 is LGHNA, CDR2 YNFKEQ. The CDR3 length is 15 residues. The V gene end was trimmed by 0 bases and the J gene end by 8 bases; junction bases not matched to a gene: 8. The DNA of the CDR3 is TGTGCCAGCAGCCAAGAAACAGCGGGGGGTGCAAAGCAGTACTTC. Its translation: CASSQETAGGAKQYF.

The V and J genes are TRBV24-1 and TRBJ2-1, with a weak D call TRBD2 (5 bases). This CDR3 is 15 amino acids long. V lost 3 bases and J lost 6, with 14 bases in between. From germline, CDR1 is KGHDR and CDR2 SFDVKD. The CDR3 sequence: CATSDEGSPVNEQFF. CDR3 DNA: TGTGCCACCAGTGATGAGGGTTCTCCGGTCAATGAGCAGTTCTTC.

This clone was seen once. V usage is TRBV4-1 and J usage is TRBJ1-4, with D possibly matching TRBD1 (6 bases). Trimming removed 2 bases at V and 5 bases at J, with 15 bases between. The length of the CDR3 is 16 residues. From germline, CDR1 is MGHRA and CDR2 YSYEKL. The DNA of the CDR3 is TGCGCCAGCAGCCAAACATCAGGGGCGAAAAATGAAAAACTGTTTTTT. This gives the protein CASSQTSGAKNEKLFF.

V and J are TRBV11-2 and TRBJ2-7, with 7 bases lining up with TRBD1. Germline CDR1 is SGHAT and CDR2 is FQNNGV. The ends lost 1 base at V and 9 bases at J; junction bases unmatched: 9. The CDR3 covers 14 residues. The CDR3 reads CASSLGRQGSTQYF. The CDR3 nucleotides read TGTGCCAGCAGCTTAGGTCGACAGGGATCAACGCAGTACTTC.

The chain recombines TRBV9 with TRBJ2-5; weak D call: TRBD2 (5 bases). Looked up from germline, CDR1 is SGDLS and CDR2 is YYNGEE. This CDR3 comprises 15 residues. The V end lost 4 bases, the J end lost 4 bases, and 17 bases lay between the germline ends. CDR3 loop: CASSTFGLAGETQYF. The DNA for the CDR3 is TGTGCCAGCAGCACCTTCGGGCTAGCCGGAGAGACCCAGTACTTC.